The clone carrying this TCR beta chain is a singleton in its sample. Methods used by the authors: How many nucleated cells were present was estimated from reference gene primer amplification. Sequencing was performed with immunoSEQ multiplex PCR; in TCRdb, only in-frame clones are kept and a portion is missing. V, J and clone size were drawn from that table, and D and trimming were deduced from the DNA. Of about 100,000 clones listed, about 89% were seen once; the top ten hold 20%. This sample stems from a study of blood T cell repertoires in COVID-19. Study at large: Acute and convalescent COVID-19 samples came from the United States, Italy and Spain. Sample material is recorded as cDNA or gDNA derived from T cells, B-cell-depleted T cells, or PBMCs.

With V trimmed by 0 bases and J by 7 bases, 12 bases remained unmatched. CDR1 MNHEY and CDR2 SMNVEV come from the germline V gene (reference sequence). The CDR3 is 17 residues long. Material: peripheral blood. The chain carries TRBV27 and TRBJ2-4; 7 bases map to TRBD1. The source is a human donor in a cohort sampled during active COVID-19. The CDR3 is CASSLSTYEARGNIQYF. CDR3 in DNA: TGTGCCAGCAGTTTATCGACCTATGAGGCCAGGGGGAACATTCAGTACTTC.